This T cell receptor (beta chain) is drawn from a study of T-cell memory formation after mild COVID-19. This clonotype was seen more than once but under ten times. Its antigen is unidentified. The V and J ends lost 6 bases and 0 bases respectively, with 12 bases between them. The CDR3 has 14 residues. The germline V gene has CDR1 SGHRS and CDR2 YFSETQ. Overall study results and limits: While clones contracting from day 15 to 85 were balanced between CD4 and CD8, later expanders leaned CD4+.

In TCRdb, the 5' RACE reads were re-called with MiXCR into one record per CDR3 protein. The data contain 200,000 to 250,000 distinct CDR3 sequences, 9.5% of them singletons. The V and J genes are TRBV5-1 and TRBJ1-1; unclear D gene. The specimen was PBMCs or a T cell subset sorted from them (not recorded which). This sequence originates from a man younger than 35 who had mild COVID-19 (a few samples of this study predate the infection). Cell type and time point are not known. CDR3 sequence reads: CASKPDKLNTEAFF. The CDR3 bases are TGCGCCAGCAAACCTGACAAGCTGAACACTGAAGCTTTCTTT.